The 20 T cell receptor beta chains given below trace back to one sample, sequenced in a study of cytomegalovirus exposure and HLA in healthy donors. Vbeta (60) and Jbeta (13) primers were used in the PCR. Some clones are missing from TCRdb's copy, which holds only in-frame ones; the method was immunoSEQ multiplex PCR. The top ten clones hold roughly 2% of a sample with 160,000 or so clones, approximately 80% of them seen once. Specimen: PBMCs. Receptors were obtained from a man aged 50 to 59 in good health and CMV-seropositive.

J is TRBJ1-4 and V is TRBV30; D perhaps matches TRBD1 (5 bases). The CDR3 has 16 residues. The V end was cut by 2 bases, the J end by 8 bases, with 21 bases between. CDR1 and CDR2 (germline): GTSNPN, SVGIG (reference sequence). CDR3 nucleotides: TGTGCCTGGAGTCTAAGCGGGGCATCCTTGGCCGAAAAACTGTTTTTT. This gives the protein CAWSLSGASLAEKLFF.

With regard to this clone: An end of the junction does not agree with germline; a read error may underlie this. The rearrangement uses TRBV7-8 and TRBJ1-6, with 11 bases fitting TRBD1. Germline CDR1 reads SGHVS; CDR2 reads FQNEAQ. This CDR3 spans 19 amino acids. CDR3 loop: CASSLALGQGGFKSSALHF. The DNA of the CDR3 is TGTGCCAGCAGCTTAGCTTTGGGACAGGGGGGTTTCAAGTCTTCAGCCCTCCACTTT.

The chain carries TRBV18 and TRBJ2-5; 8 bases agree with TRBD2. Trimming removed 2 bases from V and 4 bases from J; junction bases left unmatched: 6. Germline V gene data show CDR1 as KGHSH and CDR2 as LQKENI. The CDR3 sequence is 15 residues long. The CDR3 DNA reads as TGTGCCAGCTCACCAGCCAACGGGGGGGGAGAGACCCAGTACTTC. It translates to CASSPANGGGETQYF.

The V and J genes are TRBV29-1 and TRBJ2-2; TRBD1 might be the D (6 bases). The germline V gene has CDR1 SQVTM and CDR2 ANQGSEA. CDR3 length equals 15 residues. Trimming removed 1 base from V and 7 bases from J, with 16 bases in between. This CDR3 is CSVEGGGQGIGELFF. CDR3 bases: TGCAGCGTTGAAGGTGGGGGCCAGGGGATCGGGGAGCTGTTTTTT.

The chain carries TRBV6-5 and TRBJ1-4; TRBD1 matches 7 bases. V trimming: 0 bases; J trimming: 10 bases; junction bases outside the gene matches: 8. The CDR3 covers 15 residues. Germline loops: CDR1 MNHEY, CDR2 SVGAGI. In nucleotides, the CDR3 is TGTGCCAGCAGTTACTCAGGGGGCGGTGAAGTAAAACTGTTTTTT. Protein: CASSYSGGGEVKLFF.

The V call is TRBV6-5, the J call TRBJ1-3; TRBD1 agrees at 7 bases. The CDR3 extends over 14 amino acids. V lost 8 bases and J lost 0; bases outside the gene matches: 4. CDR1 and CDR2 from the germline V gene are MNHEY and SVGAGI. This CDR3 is CASQTGTSGNTIYF. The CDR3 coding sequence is TGTGCCAGCCAGACAGGGACCTCTGGAAACACCATATATTTT.

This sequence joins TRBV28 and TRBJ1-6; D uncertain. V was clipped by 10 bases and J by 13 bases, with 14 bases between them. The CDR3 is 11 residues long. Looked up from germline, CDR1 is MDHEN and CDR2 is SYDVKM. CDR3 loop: CATTRLGPLHF. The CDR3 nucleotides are TGTGCCACCACTAGGCTGGGGCCCCTCCACTTT.

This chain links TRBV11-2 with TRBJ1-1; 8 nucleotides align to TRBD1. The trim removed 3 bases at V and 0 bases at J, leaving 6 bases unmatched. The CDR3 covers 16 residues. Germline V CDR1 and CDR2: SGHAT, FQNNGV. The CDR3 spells CASSLGTGIMNTEAFF. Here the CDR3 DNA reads TGTGCCAGCAGCTTGGGGACAGGAATCATGAACACTGAAGCTTTCTTT.

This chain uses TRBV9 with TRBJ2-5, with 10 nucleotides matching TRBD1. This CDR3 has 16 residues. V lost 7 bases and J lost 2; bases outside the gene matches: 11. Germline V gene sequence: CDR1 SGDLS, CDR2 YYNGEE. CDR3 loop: CASQGGDRGRQETQYF. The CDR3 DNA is TGTGCCAGCCAGGGTGGGGACAGGGGTCGGCAAGAGACCCAGTACTTC.

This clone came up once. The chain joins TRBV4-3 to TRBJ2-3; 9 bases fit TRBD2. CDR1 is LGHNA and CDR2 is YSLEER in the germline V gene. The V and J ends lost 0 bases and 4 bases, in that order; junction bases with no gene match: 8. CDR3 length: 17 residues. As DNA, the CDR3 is TGCGCCAGCAGCCAAGAGGGTGCGGGGGGGCTGGCAGATACGCAGTATTTT. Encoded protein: CASSQEGAGGLADTQYF.

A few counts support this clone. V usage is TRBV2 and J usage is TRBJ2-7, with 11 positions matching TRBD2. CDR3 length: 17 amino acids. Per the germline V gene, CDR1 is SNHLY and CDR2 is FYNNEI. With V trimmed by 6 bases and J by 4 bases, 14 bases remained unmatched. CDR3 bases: TGTGCCAGCAGGGAAAGTATACTAGCGGGGGAACGGTACGAGCAGTACTTC. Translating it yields CASRESILAGERYEQYF. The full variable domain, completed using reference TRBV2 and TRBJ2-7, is EPEVTQTPSHQVTQMGQEVILRCVPISNHLYFYWYRQILGQKVEFLVSFYNNEISEKSEIFDDQFSVERPDGSNFTLKIRSTKLEDSAMYFCASRESILAGERYEQYFGPGTRLTVT.

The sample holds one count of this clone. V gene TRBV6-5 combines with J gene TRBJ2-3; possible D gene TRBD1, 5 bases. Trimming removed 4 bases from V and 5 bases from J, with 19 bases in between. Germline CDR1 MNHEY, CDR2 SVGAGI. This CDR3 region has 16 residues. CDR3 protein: CASSFNTPGLGDTQYF. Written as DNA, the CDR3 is TGTGCCAGCAGTTTTAATACTCCAGGGCTTGGAGATACGCAGTATTTT.

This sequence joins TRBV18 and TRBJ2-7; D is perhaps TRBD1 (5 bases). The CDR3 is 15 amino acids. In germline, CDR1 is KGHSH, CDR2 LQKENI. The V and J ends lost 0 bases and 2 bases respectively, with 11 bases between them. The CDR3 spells CASSPPMDTTYEQYF. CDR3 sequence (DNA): TGTGCCAGCTCACCACCGATGGACACCACCTACGAGCAGTACTTC.

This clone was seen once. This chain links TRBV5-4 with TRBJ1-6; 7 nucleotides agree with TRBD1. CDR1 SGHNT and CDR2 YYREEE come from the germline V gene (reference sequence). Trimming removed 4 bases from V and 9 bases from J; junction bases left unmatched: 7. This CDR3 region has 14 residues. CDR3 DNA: TGTGCCAGCAGCAATACGCGGGACAGTTCACCCCTCCACTTT. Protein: CASSNTRDSSPLHF.

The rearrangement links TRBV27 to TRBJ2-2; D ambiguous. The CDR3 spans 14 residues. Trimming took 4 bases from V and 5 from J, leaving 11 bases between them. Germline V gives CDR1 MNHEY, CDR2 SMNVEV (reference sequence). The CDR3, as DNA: TGTGCCAGCAGTTCTAGGCAGATGACCGGGGAGCTGTTTTTT. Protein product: CASSSRQMTGELFF.

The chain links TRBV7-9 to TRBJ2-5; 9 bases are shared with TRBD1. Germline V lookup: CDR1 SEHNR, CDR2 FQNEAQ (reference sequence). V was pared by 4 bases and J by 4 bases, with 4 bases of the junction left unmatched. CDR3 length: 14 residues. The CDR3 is CASSSGTGRETQYF. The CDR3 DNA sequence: TGTGCCAGCAGCTCCGGGACAGGGCGAGAGACCCAGTACTTC.

CDR3: CASSKRGRTHHGYTF. The CDR3 nucleotides read TGTGCCAGCAGCAAACGGGGAAGGACCCACCATGGCTACACCTTC. The chain employs TRBV21-1 and TRBJ1-2. TRBV21-1 represents a pseudogene. The CDR3 sequence is 15 residues long.

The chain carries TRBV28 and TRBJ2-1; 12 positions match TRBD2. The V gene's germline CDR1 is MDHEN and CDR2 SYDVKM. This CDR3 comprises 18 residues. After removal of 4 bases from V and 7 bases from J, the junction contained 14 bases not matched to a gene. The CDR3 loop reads CASSSSLAGGFNGNEQFF. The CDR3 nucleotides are TGTGCCAGCAGTTCATCCCTAGCGGGGGGGTTTAATGGGAATGAGCAGTTCTTC.

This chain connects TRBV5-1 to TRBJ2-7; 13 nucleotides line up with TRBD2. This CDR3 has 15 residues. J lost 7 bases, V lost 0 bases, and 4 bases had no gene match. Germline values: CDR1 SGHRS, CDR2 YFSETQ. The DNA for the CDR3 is TGCGCCAGCAGCTTGGAAGCACTAGCGGGGGGGGAGCAGTACTTC. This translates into CASSLEALAGGEQYF.

The CDR3 coding sequence is TGTGCCAGCAGTTACTTCGACAGGGAGGCTTTCTTT. It encodes CASSYFDREAFF. This sequence joins TRBV5-6 and TRBJ1-1; 7 bases match TRBD1. Germline values: CDR1 SGHDT, CDR2 YYEEEE. V was pared by 5 bases and J by 11 bases, with 9 bases of the junction left unmatched. There are 12 residues in the CDR3.